The next 2 T cell receptor beta chains were all read from a single sample in a study of human T cells and chemical hapten exposure. TCRdb re-called the RACE reads through MiXCR, storing one row per CDR3 protein. The table lists approximately 80,000 distinct CDR3 sequences, roughly 15% of them singletons. Stated time point: pre-sensitization, week 0. As for treatment: therapeutic diphenylcyclopropenone sensitization with weekly scalp DPC. The sequencing used whole blood, collected in connection with sensitization to the hapten diphenylcyclopropenone (DPC). The receptors here all came from a woman aged 50 to 60 with alopecia areata. Some clones in this sample may be carry-over from other donors' samples.

This clonotype was counted ten times or more. The chain joins TRBV30 to TRBJ1-2; D gene uncertain. The V and J ends lost 4 bases and 6 bases respectively, with 9 bases between them. The CDR3 loop spans 11 amino acids. The V gene's germline CDR1 is GTSNPN and CDR2 SVGIG (reference sequence). CDR3 coding DNA: TGTGCCTGGAAGGAGATAGATGGCTACACCTTC. It is translated as CAWKEIDGYTF.

The chain combines TRBV7-8 with TRBJ2-2; 10 nucleotides align to TRBD2. V shed 5 bases and J 4 bases; nucleotides not matched to a gene: 7. Germline CDR1 reads SGHVS; CDR2 reads FQNEAQ. The CDR3 is made up of 16 amino acids. CDR3 sequence reads: CASSPPSGRRTGELFF. For the CDR3, the DNA is TGTGCCAGCAGCCCACCTAGCGGGAGACGCACCGGGGAGCTGTTTTTT.